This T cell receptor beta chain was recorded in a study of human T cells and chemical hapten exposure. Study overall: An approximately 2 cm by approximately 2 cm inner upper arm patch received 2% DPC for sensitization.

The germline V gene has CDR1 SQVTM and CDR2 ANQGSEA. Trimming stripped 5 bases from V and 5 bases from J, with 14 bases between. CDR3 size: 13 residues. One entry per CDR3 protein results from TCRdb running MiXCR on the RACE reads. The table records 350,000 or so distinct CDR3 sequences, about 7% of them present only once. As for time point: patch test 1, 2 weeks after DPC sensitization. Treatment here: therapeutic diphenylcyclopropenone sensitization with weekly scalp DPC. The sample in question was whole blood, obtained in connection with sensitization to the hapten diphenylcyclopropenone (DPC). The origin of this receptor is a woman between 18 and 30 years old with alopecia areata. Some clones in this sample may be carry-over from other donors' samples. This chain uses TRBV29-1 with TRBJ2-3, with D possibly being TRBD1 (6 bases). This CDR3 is CSVRAGAEDTQYF. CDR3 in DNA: TGCAGCGTTCGGGCAGGGGCTGAAGATACGCAGTATTTT.